These 22 T cell receptor beta chains were all obtained from the same sample, sequenced in a study of blood T cell repertoires in COVID-19. Sequencing used immunoSEQ multiplex PCR; TCRdb keeps in-frame clones, though not all of them. The data show some 150,000 clones, roughly four fifths seen once. Sequencing was performed on peripheral blood. These receptor sequences come from an elderly man with acute or convalescent COVID-19.

The V and J genes are TRBV10-3 and TRBJ1-6; 8 nucleotides align to TRBD1. The germline V gene has CDR1 ENHRY and CDR2 SYGVKD. The J segment lost 9 bases and the V segment lost 7 bases, leaving 5 bases of the junction unmatched. This CDR3 is 13 amino acids long. The CDR3 DNA follows: TGTGCCATCACAGGGGGCATGGGTTCACCCCTCCACTTT. It encodes CAITGGMGSPLHF.

The chain uses TRBV6-5 and TRBJ2-7; tentative D call: TRBD2 (6 bases). There are 13 residues in the CDR3. Germline lookup yields CDR1 MNHEY and CDR2 SVGAGI. The V end was cut by 6 bases, the J end by 5 bases, with 14 bases between. The CDR3 DNA follows: TGTGCCAGCAGCCGGGGGAATCTCGACGAGCAGTACTTC. Translation gives CASSRGNLDEQYF.

In this sample, this clone turned up a few times. The rearrangement uses TRBV30 and TRBJ1-2, with a weak D call TRBD1 (5 bases). CDR1 is GTSNPN and CDR2 is SVGIG in the germline V gene (reference sequence). Deletions cut 2 bases from V and 8 bases from J, with 12 bases between. This CDR3 has 12 amino acids. The chain's CDR3 is CAWSSDRGGYTF. The CDR3 DNA is TGTGCCTGGAGTTCCGACCGGGGGGGCTACACCTTC.

The V and J genes are TRBV7-2 and TRBJ2-1; 12 bases align to TRBD2. The germline gives CDR1 SGHTA, CDR2 FQGNSA. Unmatched junction bases numbered 8, after V lost 5 bases and J lost 6 bases. The CDR3 runs to 16 residues. In nucleotides, the CDR3 is TGTGCCAGCAGCGAACCTAGCGGGGGGGCTCTCAATGAGCAGTTCTTC. This codes for CASSEPSGGALNEQFF.

This clone was detected once. The chain has TRBV18 and TRBJ2-1, with TRBD1 matching 9 bases. Germline V gives CDR1 KGHSH, CDR2 LQKENI. Germline trimming cut 1 base from V and 7 bases from J; bases unmatched to any gene: 5. The CDR3 is made up of 15 amino acids. The CDR3 DNA reads as TGTGCCAGCTCACCACGACAGGGGGTTTCGAATGAGCAGTTCTTC. The encoded protein is CASSPRQGVSNEQFF.

This chain uses TRBV5-4 with TRBJ2-2; no reliable D call. The V end lost 0 bases, the J end lost 2 bases, and 11 bases lay between the germline ends. There are 16 residues in the CDR3. Germline-derived CDR1 and CDR2 are SGHNT and YYREEE (reference sequence). The CDR3 reads CASSLGGPGNTGELFF. In nucleotides, the CDR3 is TGTGCCAGCAGCTTGGGCGGCCCCGGCAACACCGGGGAGCTGTTTTTT.

The chain joins TRBV24-1 to TRBJ2-1; 8 positions match TRBD2. The CDR3 extends over 12 amino acids. V shed 9 bases and J 10 bases; nucleotides not matched to a gene: 7. Germline CDR1 and CDR2: KGHDR and SFDVKD. The DNA for the CDR3 is TGTGCCACCGGTAGCGGGGCAGGGGAGCAGTTCTTC. Its translation is CATGSGAGEQFF.

V is TRBV7-9 and J is TRBJ1-1, with TRBD1 identical over 9 bases. V gave up 6 bases and J gave up 3 bases; unmatched junction bases: 14. The germline V gene has CDR1 SEHNR and CDR2 FQNEAQ (reference sequence). The CDR3 loop spans 17 amino acids. CDR3 DNA sequence: TGTGCCAGCAGGAGCGCCGGGACAGGGCGTTGGGACACTGAAGCTTTCTTT. It translates to CASRSAGTGRWDTEAFF.

The chain has TRBV24-1 and TRBJ2-7, with D perhaps matching TRBD1 (5 bases). Germline V CDR1 and CDR2: KGHDR, SFDVKD. V was pared by 5 bases and J by 3 bases, with 10 bases between. This CDR3 is built from 13 residues. The DNA of the CDR3 is TGTGCCACCAGTGGACAGTGCGGCTACGAGCAGTACGTC. Protein: CATSGQCGYEQYV.

The chain carries TRBV5-1 and TRBJ1-5, with 10 bases matching TRBD1. J was trimmed by 5 bases and V by 4 bases; bases with no gene match: 6. The CDR3 extends over 15 amino acids. The germline V gene encodes CDR1 SGHRS and CDR2 YFSETQ. DNA of the CDR3: TGCGCCAGCAGCCCGGGACAGGGGACCGATCAGCCCCAGCATTTT. It translates to CASSPGQGTDQPQHF.

The V call is TRBV28, the J call TRBJ2-7, with TRBD1 matching 9 bases. This CDR3 contains 14 residues. The germline V gene encodes CDR1 MDHEN and CDR2 SYDVKM. Unmatched junction bases numbered 12, after V lost 7 bases and J lost 8 bases. As DNA, the CDR3 is TGTGCCAGCATTAGATCCGGGACAGGGAATAAGCAGTACTTC. Its translation: CASIRSGTGNKQYF.

The rearrangement joins TRBV6-5 to TRBJ1-3; D is unresolved. The CDR3 is 15 residues long. Per the germline V gene, CDR1 is MNHEY and CDR2 is SVGAGI. V lost 6 bases and J lost 2, with 14 bases in between. CDR3 region: CASRLGRLAGNTIYF. DNA of the CDR3: TGTGCCAGCAGGCTGGGGAGATTGGCTGGAAACACCATATATTTT.

The rearrangement joins TRBV5-1 to TRBJ2-3; the D is unclear. The CDR3 sequence is 15 residues long. Deletions cut 0 bases from V and 6 bases from J, with 14 bases between. Germline V gene data show CDR1 as SGHRS and CDR2 as YFSETQ. The CDR3 is CASSLARVLPDTQYF. In DNA, the CDR3 is TGCGCCAGCAGCTTGGCTCGAGTTTTACCGGATACGCAGTATTTT.

The chain joins TRBV5-1 to TRBJ1-1, with 8 bases that match TRBD1. The CDR3 runs 15 residues. Germline V CDR1 and CDR2: SGHRS, YFSETQ. V was pared by 1 base and J by 6 bases, with 8 bases of the junction left unmatched. The CDR3 here is CASSLRTGSDAEAFF. The CDR3 DNA sequence: TGCGCCAGCAGCTTGCGGACAGGGTCTGACGCTGAAGCTTTCTTT.

V and J are TRBV9 and TRBJ2-1; no clear D. This CDR3 region has 14 residues. Per the germline V gene, CDR1 is SGDLS and CDR2 is YYNGEE. The V end lost 4 bases, the J end lost 7 bases, and 15 bases lay between the germline ends. The CDR3, as DNA: TGTGCCAGCAGCCCGGCGGCCTCTTGGAATGAGCAGTTCTTC. This encodes CASSPAASWNEQFF. The full variable domain, rest sourced from reference TRBV9 and TRBJ2-1, is DSGVTQTPKHLITATGQRVTLRCSPRSGDLSVYWYQQSLDQGLQFLIQYYNGEERAKGNILERFSAQQFPDLHSELNLSSLELGDSALYFCASSPAASWNEQFFGPGTRLTVL.

V gene TRBV7-3 combines with J gene TRBJ2-5, with D possibly matching TRBD1 (6 bases). Trimming removed 4 bases from V and 1 base from J, with 7 bases in between. The CDR3 has 13 residues. Germline lookup yields CDR1 SGHTA and CDR2 FQGTGA. The CDR3 region has the DNA TGTGCCAGCAGCTACAGGGTCCAAGAGACCCAGTACTTC. Amino acid sequence: CASSYRVQETQYF.

V usage is TRBV6-5 and J usage is TRBJ1-1; D gene ambiguous. Germline V gene lookup returns CDR1 MNHEY and CDR2 SVGAGI. With 7 bases removed from V and 3 bases from J, the gap between germline ends came to 6 bases. The CDR3 has 11 amino acids. CDR3 nucleotides: TGTGCCAGCAACATGTACACTGAAGCTTTCTTT. It specifies CASNMYTEAFF.

This clone has more than one count but fewer than ten. The chain links TRBV28 to TRBJ1-4; a possible D gene is TRBD1 (5 bases). The CDR3 length is 13 residues. Trimming stripped 1 base from V and 11 bases from J, with 11 bases between. Germline CDR1 reads MDHEN; CDR2 reads SYDVKM. CDR3 region: CASSLLARGKLFF. The CDR3 DNA reads as TGTGCCAGCAGTTTATTGGCTCGGGGGAAACTGTTTTTT. Variable domain in full (rest from reference TRBV28 and TRBJ1-4): DVKVTQSSRYLVKRTGEKVFLECVQDMDHENMFWYRQDPGLGLRLIYFSYDVKMKEKGDIPEGYSVSREKKERFSLILESASTNQTSMYLCASSLLARGKLFFGSGTQLSVL.

V is TRBV25-1 and J is TRBJ2-7; 7 nucleotides match TRBD1. Germline CDR1 reads MGHDK; CDR2 reads SYGVNS. The CDR3 sequence is 13 residues long. Trimming cost V 4 bases and J 0 bases; bases outside gene matches: 0. The CDR3 loop reads CASSGDSSYEQYF. DNA of the CDR3: TGTGCCAGCAGTGGGGACAGCTCCTACGAGCAGTACTTC.

This clone has just a few counts. J is TRBJ2-5 and V is TRBV5-1; 11 bases agree with TRBD1. The V segment lost 5 bases and the J segment 4 bases; nucleotides outside the gene matches: 7. The CDR3 is made up of 15 amino acids. CDR1 is SGHRS and CDR2 is YFSETQ in the germline V gene. The CDR3 DNA follows: TGCGCCAGCAGTTCGGACAGGGGGCAAAGAGAGACCCAGTACTTC. This translates into CASSSDRGQRETQYF.

Note on this clone: At one end the junction does not follow the germline gene, possibly because of a read error. The chain joins TRBV7-9 to TRBJ1-2; 10 positions agree with TRBD1. This CDR3 is 14 amino acids long. Germline assignment: CDR1 SEHNR and CDR2 FQNEAQ (reference sequence). The CDR3 DNA follows: TGTGCCAGCAGCCTAGCGGGACAGGGGTACGGCTACACCTTC. The encoded protein is CASSLAGQGYGYTF. The variable domain in full, completed from reference TRBV7-9 and TRBJ1-2, reads DTGVSQNPRHKITKRGQNVTFRCDPISEHNRLYWYRQTLGQGPEFLTYFQNEAQLEKSRLLSDRFSAERPKGSFSTLEIQRTEQGDSAMYLCASSLAGQGYGYTFGSGTRLTVV.

CDR3 in DNA: TGTGCCAGCAGGATGACAGGGGGGAACACTGAAGCTTTCTTT. Its protein is CASRMTGGNTEAFF. This chain links TRBV14 with TRBJ1-1, with 9 bases lining up with TRBD1. Germline-derived CDR1 and CDR2 are SGHDN and FVKESK. This CDR3 spans 14 amino acids. V was clipped by 6 bases and J by 1 base; unmatched bases: 3.